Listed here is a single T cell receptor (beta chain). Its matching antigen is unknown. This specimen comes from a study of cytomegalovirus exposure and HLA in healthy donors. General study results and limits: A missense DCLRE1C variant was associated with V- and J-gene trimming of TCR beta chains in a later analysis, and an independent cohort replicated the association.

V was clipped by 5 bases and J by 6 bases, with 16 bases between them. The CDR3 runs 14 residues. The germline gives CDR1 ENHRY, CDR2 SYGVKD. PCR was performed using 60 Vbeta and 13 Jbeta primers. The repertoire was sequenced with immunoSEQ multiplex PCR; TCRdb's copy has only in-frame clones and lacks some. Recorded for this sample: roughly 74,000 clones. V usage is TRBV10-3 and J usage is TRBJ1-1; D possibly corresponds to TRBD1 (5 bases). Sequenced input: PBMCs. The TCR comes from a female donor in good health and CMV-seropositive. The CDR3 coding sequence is TGTGCCATCAGTCCAACTGGGGGGTCCGCTGAAGCTTTCTTT. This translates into CAISPTGGSAEAFF.